Ten or more counts support the clone carrying this T cell receptor (beta chain). This specimen belongs to a study of T-cell reconstitution after alpha-beta-depleted transplantation in children. Trimming took 2 bases from V and 11 from J, leaving 19 bases between them. CDR1 and CDR2 from the germline V gene are DFQATT and SNEGSKA (reference sequence). The CDR3 covers 14 residues. The TCRbeta library was prepared with unique molecular identifiers. TCRdb re-called the PCR reads through MiXCR, storing one row per CDR3 protein. The sample consists of fewer than 400,000 distinct CDR3 sequences, roughly 22% of them appearing once.

Sequenced material: PBMCs from the stem cell graft donor, taken from the stem cell graft. V usage is TRBV20-1 and J usage is TRBJ1-5, with D perhaps TRBD1 (5 bases). The sequence came from a human donor who donated a stem cell graft to a child with acute myeloid leukemia. The DNA for the CDR3 is TGCAGTGCTAGACAGGGCACGTCCCTAACAGCCCAGCATTTT. Protein sequence: CSARQGTSLTAQHF.